Following are 5 T cell receptor beta chains from one sample sequenced in a study of cytomegalovirus exposure and HLA in healthy donors. Both 60 Vbeta primers and 13 Jbeta primers went into the PCR. This table comes from immunoSEQ multiplex PCR, and its TCRdb copy is limited to in-frame clones, with some not included. In the table there are over 150,000 clones, approximately 80% of which are singletons. Sequencing used PBMCs. All receptors come from a girl aged 2 to 9 in good health and CMV-seropositive.

The chain links TRBV18 to TRBJ2-1, with TRBD1 as a possible D gene (5 bases). Germline values: CDR1 KGHSH, CDR2 LQKENI. Trimming stripped 0 bases from V and 9 bases from J, with 15 bases between. The length of the CDR3 is 15 residues. DNA of the CDR3: TGTGCCAGCTCACCACCCAGGGAACCGCCATTTGAGCAGTTCTTC. Its translation: CASSPPREPPFEQFF. The full variable domain, with the rest looked up from reference TRBV18 and TRBJ2-1, is NAGVMQNPRHLVRRRGQEARLRCSPMKGHSHVYWYRQLPEEGLKFMVYLQKENIIDESGMPKERFSAEFPKEGPSILRIQQVVRGDSAAYFCASSPPREPPFEQFFGPGTRLTVL.

The CDR3 region has the DNA TGTGCCAGCAGCTTAGTCCTGGGACAGGGGAAAACCGGGGAGCTGTTTTTT. This encodes CASSLVLGQGKTGELFF. The chain couples TRBV7-3 to TRBJ2-2, with TRBD1 matching over 10 bases. V lost 2 bases and J lost 5; bases outside the gene matches: 8. CDR1 is SGHTA, CDR2 FQGTGA, per germline. This CDR3 has 17 residues.

The chain carries TRBV30 and TRBJ1-6, with 7 bases aligning to TRBD1. V shed 3 bases, J shed 9 bases, and the junction held 17 bases outside the gene matches. This CDR3 spans 17 amino acids. The V gene's germline CDR1 is GTSNPN and CDR2 SVGIG (reference sequence). This chain's CDR3 is CAWSPMTGWTDGSPLHF. CDR3 in DNA: TGTGCCTGGAGCCCGATGACAGGGTGGACGGATGGTTCACCCCTCCACTTT. The full variable domain, its missing parts supplied by reference TRBV30 and TRBJ1-6, is SQTIHQWPATLVQPVGSPLSLECTVEGTSNPNLYWYRQAAGRGLQLLFYSVGIGQISSEVPQNLSASRPQDRQFILSSKKLLLSDSGFYLCAWSPMTGWTDGSPLHFGNGTRLTVT.

This chain uses TRBV6-5 with TRBJ1-4; 7 bases fit TRBD1. The CDR3 is 13 amino acids. V was clipped by 8 bases and J by 8 bases; unmatched bases: 8. Germline V CDR1 and CDR2: MNHEY, SVGAGI. DNA of the CDR3: TGTGCCAGCTCCAGACAGGGCTTGGAAAAACTGTTTTTT. It specifies CASSRQGLEKLFF.

Only a few counts were recorded for this clone. The rearrangement uses TRBV28 and TRBJ2-7; the match to TRBD2 covers 9 bases. Per germline, CDR1 MDHEN and CDR2 SYDVKM. This CDR3 contains 16 residues. V lost 5 bases to trimming and J lost 6 bases; unmatched junction nucleotides: 14. The CDR3 nucleotides are TGTGCCAGCAGTCACGGGTATCTAGCGGGATCGACCGAGCAGTACTTC. It specifies CASSHGYLAGSTEQYF.